This T cell receptor (beta chain) was recovered during a study of T cells in localized non-small cell lung cancer. Study-wide findings and caveats: Among the top 100 tumor clones, a median 57 appeared in adjacent lung.

Here immunoSEQ multiplex PCR was the method, and the copy in TCRdb shows in-frame clones only, minus some. The sample gives tens of thousands of clones, 85% to 90% of which show up once; 21% is in the top ten. Concerning this clone itself: Its antigen remains unidentified.

The CDR3 spans 18 residues. From germline, CDR1 is LNHDA and CDR2 SQIVND (reference sequence). The V end was cut by 1 base, the J end by 2 bases, with 18 bases between. The chain carries TRBV19 and TRBJ1-5; tentative D call: TRBD1 (6 bases). The TCR originated in a male donor aged 60 or over with stage III squamous cell lung carcinoma. The source was peripheral blood, collected before any cancer treatment. The CDR3 is CASSIGQGMGSGNQPQHF. The CDR3 nucleotides are TGTGCCAGTAGTATAGGCCAGGGGATGGGGTCTGGCAATCAGCCCCAGCATTTT.